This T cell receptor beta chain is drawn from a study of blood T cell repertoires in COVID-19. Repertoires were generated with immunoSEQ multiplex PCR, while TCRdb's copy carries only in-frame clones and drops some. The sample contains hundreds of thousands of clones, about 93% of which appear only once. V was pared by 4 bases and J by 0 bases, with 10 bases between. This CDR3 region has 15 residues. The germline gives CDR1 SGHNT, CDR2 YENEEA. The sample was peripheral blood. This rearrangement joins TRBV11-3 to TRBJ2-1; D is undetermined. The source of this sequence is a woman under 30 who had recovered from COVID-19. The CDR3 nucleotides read TGTGCCAGCAGCTGGTCGTTGGCCTCCTACAATGAGCAGTTCTTC. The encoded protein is CASSWSLASYNEQFF.